This is a list of T cell receptor beta chains from one sample in a study of shared clonotypes between healthy human individuals. Repertoires were generated with immunoSEQ multiplex PCR, while TCRdb's copy carries only in-frame clones and drops some. The sample records roughly 2.6 million clones, about 92% being singletons. Sequencing input: naive CD4+ T cells sorted from blood. The receptors stem from a man younger than 30 in good health. Both conserved end residues are part of each CDR3. The D gene is left open where the match is weak. Only some rows state a clone size, as once, few, many or a class for expanded clones.

D: NA
J: TRBJ2-1
V: TRBV9
size: NA
length: 12
CDR3: CASSPTYNEQFF
DNA: TGTGCCAGCAGTCCTACGTACAATGAGCAGTTCTTC

D: TRBD1
J: TRBJ1-5
V: TRBV19
size: NA
length: 17
CDR3: CASSVPQGRVGNQPQHF
DNA: TGTGCCAGTAGTGTACCACAGGGGCGGGTTGGGAATCAGCCCCAGCATTTT

D: NA
J: TRBJ1-2
V: TRBV6-5
size: NA
length: 14
CDR3: CASSSEVGIDGYTF
DNA: TGTGCCAGCAGTTCTGAAGTTGGGATCGATGGCTACACCTTC

D: NA
J: TRBJ1-2
V: TRBV30
size: NA
length: 13
CDR3: CAWSVLGPWGYTF
DNA: TGTGCCTGGAGTGTTTTAGGGCCCTGGGGCTACACCTTC

D: NA
J: TRBJ2-7
V: TRBV10-3
size: NA
length: 13
CDR3: CAISEYSQSRRNF
DNA: TGTGCCATCAGTGAATATAGCCAGTCGCGCAGGAACTTC

D: TRBD1
J: TRBJ2-2
V: TRBV7-2
size: NA
length: 16
CDR3: CASSSAGTGSPGELFF
DNA: TGTGCCAGCAGCTCTGCCGGGACAGGGTCTCCCGGGGAGCTGTTTTTT

D: NA
J: TRBJ2-5
V: TRBV6-1
size: NA
length: 13
CDR3: CASSEGPRGEQYF
DNA: TGTGCCAGCAGTGAAGGCCCTCGAGGGGAGCAGTACTTC

D: TRBD1
J: TRBJ1-2
V: TRBV7-2
size: NA
length: 13
CDR3: CASSQDRGYGYTF
DNA: TGTGCCAGCAGCCAGGACAGGGGCTATGGCTACACCTTC

D: TRBD2
J: TRBJ2-3
V: TRBV19
size: NA
length: 18
CDR3: CASSIASGGASGRNTQYF
DNA: TGTGCCAGTAGTATAGCATCAGGGGGGGCTAGCGGGAGAAATACGCAGTATTTT

D: NA
J: TRBJ1-1
V: TRBV29-1
size: few
length: 13
CDR3: CSVTQLMNTEAFF
DNA: TGCAGCGTAACACAACTAATGAACACTGAAGCTTTCTTT

D: NA
J: TRBJ1-3
V: TRBV30
size: NA
length: 17
CDR3: CAWGREGPGLSGNTIYF
DNA: TGTGCCTGGGGAAGGGAGGGCCCGGGACTCTCTGGAAACACCATATATTTT

D: NA
J: TRBJ2-1
V: TRBV9
size: NA
length: 14
CDR3: CASATGGRYNEQFF
DNA: TGTGCCAGCGCCACGGGGGGCCGCTACAATGAGCAGTTCTTC

D: NA
J: TRBJ1-6
V: TRBV4-2
size: NA
length: 16
CDR3: CASSQESGSNNSPLHF
DNA: TGTGCCAGCAGCCAAGAGTCAGGGTCGAACAATTCACCCCTCCACTTT

D: TRBD2
J: TRBJ2-7
V: TRBV18
size: NA
length: 16
CDR3: CASSQGLAGQSWEQYF
DNA: TGTGCCAGCTCACAAGGACTAGCGGGGCAGTCGTGGGAGCAGTACTTC

D: NA
J: TRBJ2-2
V: TRBV5-1
size: NA
length: 14
CDR3: CASSLDGNTGELFF
DNA: TGCGCCAGCAGCTTGGACGGAAACACCGGGGAGCTGTTTTTT

D: NA
J: TRBJ2-1
V: TRBV7-3
size: NA
length: 15
CDR3: CASSLTPRGPGEQFF
DNA: TGTGCCAGCAGCTTAACCCCCAGGGGCCCCGGGGAGCAGTTCTTC

D: TRBD1
J: TRBJ1-5
V: TRBV19
size: NA
length: 15
CDR3: CASTTGTVSNQPQHF
DNA: TGTGCCAGTACAACCGGGACAGTTAGCAATCAGCCCCAGCATTTT

D: NA
J: TRBJ2-3
V: TRBV11-2
size: NA
length: 16
CDR3: CASSLVAGGYTDTQYF
DNA: TGTGCCAGCAGCTTAGTTGCCGGGGGTTACACAGATACGCAGTATTTT

D: TRBD1
J: TRBJ1-5
V: TRBV30
size: NA
length: 14
CDR3: CAWRGTGEGQPQHF
DNA: TGTGCCTGGAGGGGGACAGGGGAGGGTCAGCCCCAGCATTTT

D: NA
J: TRBJ2-5
V: TRBV6-5
size: NA
length: 15
CDR3: CASSYTGRNQETQYF
DNA: TGTGCCAGCAGTTACACGGGACGGAACCAAGAGACCCAGTACTTC

D: TRBD1
J: TRBJ1-1
V: TRBV18
size: NA
length: 14
CDR3: CASSPVAGGTEAFF
DNA: TGTGCCAGCTCACCAGTCGCAGGGGGCACTGAAGCTTTCTTT

D: TRBD2
J: TRBJ2-2
V: TRBV10-2
size: NA
length: 19
CDR3: CASSEPGLAGAPNTGELFF
DNA: TGCGCCAGCAGTGAGCCGGGGCTAGCGGGAGCCCCGAACACCGGGGAGCTGTTTTTT

D: TRBD1
J: TRBJ2-1
V: TRBV2
size: NA
length: 15
CDR3: CASSGDRGSYNEQFF
DNA: TGTGCCAGCAGTGGCGACAGGGGGTCTTACAATGAGCAGTTCTTC

D: NA
J: TRBJ2-7
V: TRBV6-1
size: NA
length: 13
CDR3: CASKEGGENEQYF
DNA: TGTGCCAGCAAGGAGGGTGGGGAGAACGAGCAGTACTTC

D: NA
J: TRBJ2-7
V: TRBV18
size: NA
length: 21
CDR3: CASSPNSGDTGLSHSPYEQYF
DNA: TGTGCCAGCTCACCCAACTCCGGGGACACCGGACTTTCTCATTCCCCCTACGAGCAGTACTTC

D: NA
J: TRBJ2-3
V: TRBV7-9
size: NA
length: 14
CDR3: CASSYQMEADTQYF
DNA: TGTGCCAGCAGCTATCAGATGGAGGCAGATACGCAGTATTTT

D: NA
J: TRBJ1-5
V: TRBV28
size: NA
length: 13
CDR3: CASTPEGFKPQHF
DNA: TGTGCCAGCACCCCAGAGGGTTTCAAGCCCCAGCATTTT

D: NA
J: TRBJ1-1
V: TRBV11-2
size: NA
length: 14
CDR3: CASSLVQGSTEAFF
DNA: TGTGCCAGCAGCTTAGTTCAGGGGAGCACTGAAGCTTTCTTT

D: NA
J: TRBJ1-5
V: TRBV11-2
size: few
length: 13
CDR3: CASSPDWRQPQHF
DNA: TGTGCCAGCAGCCCCGACTGGAGGCAGCCCCAGCATTTT

D: NA
J: TRBJ1-2
V: TRBV2
size: NA
length: 14
CDR3: CASSEVEGNYGYTF
DNA: TGTGCCAGCAGTGAAGTAGAGGGTAACTATGGCTACACCTTC

D: NA
J: TRBJ1-1
V: TRBV19
size: NA
length: 11
CDR3: CASIEESEAFF
DNA: TGTGCCAGTATCGAGGAATCTGAAGCTTTCTTT

D: TRBD1
J: TRBJ1-4
V: TRBV6-5
size: NA
length: 15
CDR3: CASRWGQSRNEKLFF
DNA: TGTGCCAGCAGGTGGGGACAGTCTAGGAATGAAAAACTGTTTTTT

D: NA
J: TRBJ2-3
V: TRBV4-3
size: NA
length: 16
CDR3: CASSPGTVSSTDTQYF
DNA: TGCGCCAGCAGCCCAGGGACTGTCTCTAGCACAGATACGCAGTATTTT

D: NA
J: TRBJ1-4
V: TRBV6-5
size: NA
length: 15
CDR3: CASRPGWEGWEKLFF
DNA: TGTGCCAGCAGACCTGGGTGGGAGGGTTGGGAAAAACTGTTTTTT

D: NA
J: TRBJ1-2
V: TRBV7-9
size: NA
length: 13
CDR3: CASSLEGYHGYTF
DNA: TGTGCCAGCAGCTTAGAGGGTTACCATGGCTACACCTTC

D: NA
J: TRBJ2-2
V: TRBV6-1
size: NA
length: 15
CDR3: CASSGDRPNTGELFF
DNA: TGTGCCAGCAGTGGGGACCGACCGAACACCGGGGAGCTGTTTTTT

D: NA
J: TRBJ2-2
V: TRBV7-2
size: NA
length: 14
CDR3: CASSLDRNTGELFF
DNA: TGTGCCAGCAGCTTGGACAGGAACACCGGGGAGCTGTTTTTT

D: NA
J: TRBJ2-1
V: TRBV13
size: NA
length: 11
CDR3: CASSERNEQFF
DNA: TGTGCCAGCAGCGAGCGCAATGAGCAGTTCTTC

D: TRBD2
J: TRBJ2-2
V: TRBV11-2
size: NA
length: 16
CDR3: CASKTQRERNTGELFF
DNA: TGTGCCAGCAAAACTCAGCGGGAGAGGAACACCGGGGAGCTGTTTTTT

D: TRBD2
J: TRBJ2-1
V: TRBV7-3
size: NA
length: 14
CDR3: CASSPRGVYNEQFF
DNA: TGTGCCAGCAGCCCGCGGGGGGTATACAATGAGCAGTTCTTC

D: TRBD1
J: TRBJ1-6
V: TRBV6-1
size: once
length: 19
CDR3: CASSEKGGPRSSYNSPLHF
DNA: TGTGCCAGCAGTGAAAAAGGGGGCCCCAGAAGCTCCTATAATTCACCCCTCCACTTT

D: NA
J: TRBJ2-7
V: TRBV6-5
size: NA
length: 15
CDR3: CASSYGHGGPYEQYF
DNA: TGTGCCAGCAGTTACGGCCATGGGGGGCCCTACGAGCAGTACTTC

D: NA
J: TRBJ1-6
V: TRBV6-5
size: NA
length: 14
CDR3: CASSYERFNSPLHF
DNA: TGTGCCAGCAGTTACGAGAGATTCAATTCACCCCTCCACTTT

D: TRBD1
J: TRBJ2-1
V: TRBV5-1
size: NA
length: 13
CDR3: CASSFPGGVEQFF
DNA: TGCGCCAGCAGCTTCCCAGGGGGCGTTGAGCAGTTCTTC

D: TRBD1
J: TRBJ1-1
V: TRBV10-3
size: NA
length: 11
CDR3: CASRGGTEAFF
DNA: TGTGCCTCCAGGGGGGGCACTGAAGCTTTCTTT

D: NA
J: TRBJ2-7
V: TRBV6-1
size: once
length: 13
CDR3: CASKWQSSYEQYF
DNA: TGTGCCAGCAAGTGGCAGAGCTCCTACGAGCAGTACTTC

D: NA
J: TRBJ2-7
V: TRBV4-2
size: NA
length: 16
CDR3: CASSQGGAGGSYEQYF
DNA: TGTGCCAGCAGCCAAGGAGGGGCAGGCGGTTCCTACGAGCAGTACTTC

D: TRBD2
J: TRBJ2-5
V: TRBV7-2
size: NA
length: 17
CDR3: CASSPGTSGRVWETQYF
DNA: TGTGCCAGCAGCCCAGGGACTAGCGGGAGGGTATGGGAGACCCAGTACTTC